Below are 29 T cell receptor beta chains sequenced from a single sample in a study of T-cell reconstitution after alpha-beta-depleted transplantation in children. Preparation of the TCRbeta library involved a method that used unique molecular identifiers. MiXCR, applied by TCRdb to the PCR reads, yields one record per CDR3 protein. The profile shows 200,000 to 300,000 distinct CDR3 sequences, roughly 26% of them singletons. The sample consisted of PBMCs, taken before TCRalphabeta/CD19-depleted stem cell transplant. These receptors were collected from a girl aged 2-10 years with Fanconi anemia, due to receive a stem cell transplant.

The gene calls are TRBV28 and TRBJ2-7; the match to TRBD2 covers 10 bases. V was clipped by 5 bases and J by 4 bases; unmatched bases: 11. This CDR3 is built from 16 residues. Germline V gene sequence: CDR1 MDHEN, CDR2 SYDVKM. The chain's CDR3 is CASSPLAGGFVYEQYF. The CDR3 nucleotides read TGTGCCAGCAGTCCCTTAGCGGGAGGATTCGTATACGAGCAGTACTTC.

The chain joins TRBV7-3 to TRBJ2-1, with no clear D. With 5 bases removed from V and 0 bases from J, the gap between germline ends came to 11 bases. This CDR3 has 15 residues. Germline V gene lookup returns CDR1 SGHTA and CDR2 FQGTGA. The CDR3 DNA is TGTGCCAGCAGCCCGTACTTAAGCTCCTACAATGAGCAGTTCTTC. Amino acids: CASSPYLSSYNEQFF.

This clonotype has a count of ten or more. CDR3 bases: TGTGCCAGCAGCTTAGCTTACTGGGCCGTGGGTTCCTACAATGAGCAGTTCTTC. It codes for CASSLAYWAVGSYNEQFF. The chain recombines TRBV7-2 with TRBJ2-1; no definite D call. The germline V and J ends were trimmed by 0 bases and 1 base, with 16 bases remaining between them. The CDR3 extends over 18 amino acids. CDR1 and CDR2 (germline): SGHTA, FQGNSA.

This clonotype was observed many times. This CDR3 is CSASHARDEQFF. The DNA for the CDR3 is TGCAGTGCTAGTCACGCCCGCGATGAGCAGTTCTTC. This rearrangement joins TRBV20-1 to TRBJ2-1; D ambiguous. This CDR3 is built from 12 residues. Germline lookup yields CDR1 DFQATT and CDR2 SNEGSKA (reference sequence). The ends were cut back, 3 bases at V and 8 bases at J, with 11 bases in the middle.

V and J are TRBV29-1 and TRBJ1-2; 7 nucleotides line up with TRBD1. This CDR3 has 13 residues. V was pared by 8 bases and J by 3 bases, with 9 bases of the junction left unmatched. The germline V gene encodes CDR1 SQVTM and CDR2 ANQGSEA. CDR3 region: CSTDREGDYGYTF. The CDR3 DNA sequence: TGCAGCACAGACAGGGAAGGCGACTATGGCTACACCTTC.

This clonotype has at least ten counts. This chain uses TRBV5-1 with TRBJ2-1; 8 bases agree with TRBD1. This CDR3 region has 14 residues. V lost 0 bases, J lost 8 bases, and 4 bases stayed unmatched. Germline V lookup: CDR1 SGHRS, CDR2 YFSETQ. For the CDR3, the DNA is TGCGCCAGCAGCTTGGCGGCAGGGGGCGATGAGCAGTTCTTC. The encoded protein is CASSLAAGGDEQFF.

The rearrangement joins TRBV20-1 to TRBJ2-7; D might be TRBD2 (7 bases). Germline lookup yields CDR1 DFQATT and CDR2 SNEGSKA (reference sequence). This CDR3 has 14 amino acids. CDR3 in amino acids: CSLGRGVGVYEQYF. The CDR3 coding sequence is TGCAGCTTGGGGAGGGGGGTCGGGGTCTACGAGCAGTACTTC.

This clonotype turned up a few times. The V and J genes are TRBV18 and TRBJ1-2; D is undetermined. Trimming stripped 3 bases from V and 8 bases from J, with 7 bases between. Germline V CDR1 and CDR2: KGHSH, LQKENI. This CDR3 has 11 residues. CDR3 sequence: CASSPPGGYTF. The CDR3 region has the DNA TGTGCCAGCTCACCCCCGGGGGGCTACACCTTC.

This clonotype was detected ten times or more. The V and J genes are TRBV25-1 and TRBJ1-3, with D maybe TRBD1 (5 bases). Trimming left V 4 bases short and J 4 bases short, with 8 bases between. Per germline, CDR1 MGHDK and CDR2 SYGVNS. This CDR3 spans 13 amino acids. Here the CDR3 reads CASSGQGGNTIYF. The CDR3 nucleotides read TGTGCCAGCAGTGGTCAGGGCGGAAACACCATATATTTT.

The CDR3: CASSDEGLWYTQYF. CDR3 bases: TGTGCCAGCAGCGACGAGGGTCTGTGGTATACGCAGTATTTT. The chain has TRBV6-1 and TRBJ2-3; a possible D gene is TRBD2 (5 bases). Germline CDR1 MNHNS, CDR2 SASEGT. The CDR3 is 14 amino acids. Trimming left V 6 bases short and J 7 bases short, with 17 bases between.

The chain links TRBV5-1 to TRBJ2-1; 8 nucleotides line up with TRBD2. The ends lost 6 bases at V and 1 base at J; junction bases unmatched: 6. The CDR3 runs to 15 residues. Germline assignment: CDR1 SGHRS and CDR2 YFSETQ. CDR3 region: CASIDRGGSYNEQFF. Written as DNA, the CDR3 is TGCGCCAGCATCGACCGGGGGGGGTCCTACAATGAGCAGTTCTTC.

This clonotype was detected a few times. The chain uses TRBV20-1 and TRBJ2-7; TRBD1 matches 9 bases. Germline V gene data show CDR1 as DFQATT and CDR2 as SNEGSKA (reference sequence). This CDR3 spans 14 amino acids. Losses at the gene ends were 0 bases for V and 3 bases for J; bases not matched to a gene: 3. CDR3 protein: CSARDWGQGYEQYF. Here the CDR3 DNA reads TGCAGTGCTAGAGATTGGGGACAGGGCTACGAGCAGTACTTC.

In this sample, this clonotype turned up many times. The rearrangement uses TRBV24-1 and TRBJ2-1, with D possibly matching TRBD2 (6 bases). The CDR3 covers 14 residues. V lost 7 bases to trimming and J lost 4 bases, with 13 bases between them. The germline gives CDR1 KGHDR, CDR2 SFDVKD. CDR3 sequence: CATRHRDSYNEQFF. CDR3 coding DNA: TGTGCCACCAGACACCGGGACTCTTACAATGAGCAGTTCTTC.

This clonotype was seen many times. This chain joins TRBV5-1 and TRBJ2-7, with D unresolved. Germline V lookup: CDR1 SGHRS, CDR2 YFSETQ. V lost 1 base, J lost 1 base, and 6 bases lay in between. The CDR3 spans 13 residues. In DNA, the CDR3 is TGCGCCAGCAGCTTGACGCGGTCCTACGAGCAGTACTTC. It translates to CASSLTRSYEQYF.

The J gene is TRBJ2-1, the V gene TRBV7-2; possibly TRBD1 for D (6 bases). Trimming shortened V by 7 bases and J by 7 bases, and 14 bases separated the two germline ends. The CDR3 extends over 13 amino acids. CDR1 is SGHTA, CDR2 FQGNSA, per germline. The CDR3 region has the DNA TGTGCCAGCATCTCCTCCAGGGGAAATGAGCAGTTCTTC. Translating it yields CASISSRGNEQFF.

The sample holds many counts of this clonotype. V and J are TRBV28 and TRBJ1-1; D gene ambiguous. The CDR3 runs 16 residues. Trimming cost V 1 base and J 0 bases, with 12 bases left between them. The V gene's germline CDR1 is MDHEN and CDR2 SYDVKM. The CDR3 reads CASSLLGQLMNTEAFF. The CDR3 DNA sequence: TGTGCCAGCAGTTTATTAGGGCAGCTAATGAACACTGAAGCTTTCTTT.

The chain's CDR3 is CASSTGRQPTTDTQYF. In DNA form, the CDR3 reads TGTGCCAGCAGCACCGGACGCCAGCCCACCACAGATACGCAGTATTTT. This sequence joins TRBV3-1 and TRBJ2-3; D remains unclear. Germline assignment: CDR1 LGHDT and CDR2 YNNKEL (reference sequence). This CDR3 comprises 16 residues. V gave up 5 bases and J gave up 2 bases, with 17 bases separating them.

The sample holds many counts of this clonotype. The chain carries TRBV29-1 and TRBJ2-7, with 12 bases matching TRBD2. The V gene's germline CDR1 is SQVTM and CDR2 ANQGSEA. CDR3 length: 14 residues. V trimming: 6 bases; J trimming: 3 bases; junction bases outside the gene matches: 6. The CDR3 spells CSVETSGGIYEQYF. The DNA of the CDR3 is TGCAGCGTAGAGACTAGCGGGGGAATCTACGAGCAGTACTTC.

The CDR3 is CAISDAQGPTTYF. CDR3 DNA sequence: TGTGCCATCAGTGACGCACAGGGACCCACAACGTATTTT. The chain carries TRBV10-3 and TRBJ2-3; possibly TRBD1 for D (6 bases). The CDR3 runs 13 residues. Deletions cut 3 bases from V and 14 bases from J, with 18 bases between. CDR1 is ENHRY, CDR2 SYGVKD, per germline.

Many counts were recorded for this clonotype. The rearrangement uses TRBV20-1 and TRBJ2-7; D might be TRBD2 (6 bases). Germline V gives CDR1 DFQATT, CDR2 SNEGSKA (reference sequence). The CDR3 contains 10 residues. Trimming pared 3 bases from V and 6 bases from J, leaving 6 bases between. The CDR3 here is CSASGGEQYF. Written as DNA, the CDR3 is TGCAGTGCTAGCGGGGGCGAGCAGTACTTC.

This chain links TRBV5-1 with TRBJ2-7, with D perhaps TRBD2 (6 bases). This CDR3 comprises 17 residues. The germline gives CDR1 SGHRS, CDR2 YFSETQ. Trimming pared 2 bases from V and 2 bases from J, leaving 20 bases between. The CDR3 region is CASSLKNGTGDPYEQYF. The DNA for the CDR3 is TGCGCCAGCAGCTTAAAAAATGGGACGGGGGACCCCTACGAGCAGTACTTC.

J is TRBJ1-5 and V is TRBV9; no clear D. V was cut by 3 bases and J by 3 bases, with 10 bases left in between. This CDR3 comprises 14 residues. Germline lookup yields CDR1 SGDLS and CDR2 YYNGEE. The CDR3 protein is CASSGTRTNQPQHF. CDR3 DNA sequence: TGTGCCAGCAGCGGAACAAGAACCAATCAGCCCCAGCATTTT.

The chain uses TRBV12-5 and TRBJ2-1; TRBD2 matches 13 bases. Germline trimming cut 1 base from V and 2 bases from J; bases unmatched to any gene: 2. CDR3 length: 17 residues. Germline CDR1 and CDR2: LGHNT and FRNRAP. The CDR3 loop is CASGLGLAGGPYNEQFF. Here the CDR3 DNA reads TGTGCTAGTGGTTTGGGACTAGCGGGGGGTCCCTACAATGAGCAGTTCTTC. The whole variable domain, remainder taken from reference TRBV12-5 and TRBJ2-1, is DARVTQTPRHKVTEMGQEVTMRCQPILGHNTVFWYRQTMMQGLELLAYFRNRAPLDDSGMPKDRFSAEMPDATLATLKIQPSEPRDSAVYFCASGLGLAGGPYNEQFFGPGTRLTVL.

On this clonotype: A read error may explain this, as a much larger clone is one base away. The CDR3 reads CSVTAGRYNEQLF. The CDR3 DNA reads TGCAGCGTGACGGCGGGGCGCTACAATGAGCAGCTCTTC. This chain links TRBV29-1 with TRBJ2-1, with a weak D call TRBD2 (6 bases). Germline lookup yields CDR1 SQVTM and CDR2 ANQGSEA. The CDR3 runs 13 residues.

The V and J genes are TRBV28 and TRBJ2-7, with D possibly being TRBD2 (6 bases). V lost 7 bases to trimming and J lost 0 bases, with 16 bases between them. CDR1 MDHEN and CDR2 SYDVKM come from the germline V gene. This CDR3 region has 15 residues. CDR3 DNA: TGTGCCAGCAAATTCGGAGGGAAAAACTCCTACGAGCAGTACTTC. This gives the protein CASKFGGKNSYEQYF.

The gene calls are TRBV27 and TRBJ2-1, with 7 bases aligning to TRBD2. V shed 0 bases, J shed 5 bases, and the junction held 4 bases outside the gene matches. The germline V gene encodes CDR1 MNHEY and CDR2 SMNVEV (reference sequence). CDR3 length: 15 amino acids. This CDR3 is CASSLSAGAHNEQFF. CDR3 sequence (DNA): TGTGCCAGCAGTTTATCTGCGGGAGCGCACAATGAGCAGTTCTTC.

The chain has TRBV12-3 or TRBV12-4 and TRBJ1-6, with no clear D. The CDR3 is made up of 16 amino acids. V dropped 4 bases and J dropped 5 bases, with 15 bases sitting between them. The CDR3 is CASSSSQHRNNSPLHF. The CDR3 coding sequence is TGTGCCAGCAGTTCCTCTCAACATCGAAATAATTCACCCCTCCACTTT.

The chain uses TRBV7-6 and TRBJ2-7, with 8 positions matching TRBD1. V shed 1 base, J shed 3 bases, and the junction held 5 bases outside the gene matches. Germline CDR1 SGHVS, CDR2 FNYEAQ. This CDR3 region has 15 residues. The CDR3 nucleotides are TGTGCCAGCAGCTTAGGCCCAGGGGGCATCTACGAGCAGTACTTC. It is translated as CASSLGPGGIYEQYF.

The V and J genes are TRBV6-1 and TRBJ2-7; D remains unclear. V gave up 5 bases and J gave up 5 bases, with 13 bases separating them. This CDR3 region has 13 residues. CDR1 and CDR2 from the germline V gene are MNHNS and SASEGT. CDR3 sequence: CASSRKSWDEQYF. DNA of the CDR3: TGTGCCAGCAGTCGAAAAAGTTGGGACGAGCAGTACTTC.